This T cell receptor beta chain appears in the sequencing data of a study of T cell repertoires in aging, cancer and after chemotherapy. The template was genomic DNA from peripheral blood, not RNA. This clonotype is medium-sized (0.01 to 0.1%) by share. Its antigen is not identified. TRB rearrangements spanning V, D and J were amplified using mixed TRB-A/B primers. TCRdb reprocessed the multiplex PCR reads via MiXCR and lists one record per CDR3 protein. The repertoire consists of roughly 6,600 distinct CDR3 sequences, with around a fifth occurring once and the leading ten covering about 2.4%. Findings of the study overall: Rebound thymic output was suggested by rising median generation probability during chemotherapy in each cancer cohort. In cancer patients, declining TCR diversity with age involved lost richness and lost evenness.

The receptor was derived from a human donor with a blood cancer. Material for sequencing was blood.

The CDR3 is CASSRSTDTQYF. CDR3 nucleotide sequence: TGTGCCAGCAGTAGGAGCACAGATACGCAGTATTTT. The chain joins TRBV12-3 or TRBV12-4 to TRBJ2-3; D ambiguous. There are 12 residues in the CDR3. V dropped 5 bases and J dropped 0 bases, with 3 bases sitting between them.